These 2 T cell receptor beta chains originate from one sample sequenced in a study of identical twins. TCRdb redid the calling of the 5' RACE reads with MiXCR, one entry per CDR3 protein. The table records under 800,000 distinct CDR3 sequences, 21% of them present only once. These data were also reused for a study on T cells expressing NK-cell markers.

The material sequenced was PBMCs. The receptors come from a woman between 18 and 29 years old in good health.

This chain's CDR3 is CASSLARGYYNEQFF. The CDR3 region has the DNA TGTGCCAGCAGCTTAGCTCGGGGTTACTACAATGAGCAGTTCTTC. The rearrangement joins TRBV7-9 to TRBJ2-1; D is possibly TRBD2 (5 bases). Per germline, CDR1 SEHNR and CDR2 FQNEAQ (reference sequence). V was cut by 0 bases and J by 3 bases, with 9 bases left in between. The length of the CDR3 is 15 residues.

V is TRBV20-1 and J is TRBJ1-1; no definite D call. The ends were cut back, 6 bases at V and 5 bases at J, with 16 bases in the middle. The CDR3 loop spans 13 amino acids. Per the germline V gene, CDR1 is DFQATT and CDR2 is SNEGSKA (reference sequence). The CDR3 protein is CSARRKGGTEAFF. In DNA form, the CDR3 reads TGCAGTGCCCGGCGCAAGGGCGGAACTGAAGCTTTCTTT.